This TCR beta chain appears in the sequencing data of a study of blood T cell repertoires in COVID-19. In the study overall: Acute-phase and convalescent COVID-19 samples originated in the United States, Italy and Spain.

Germline values: CDR1 SGHDT, CDR2 YYEEEE. The CDR3 covers 17 residues. V trimming: 2 bases; J trimming: 3 bases; junction bases outside the gene matches: 8. This clone has a single count. Original methodology: Estimated nucleated cell counts came from reference gene primer amplification. The repertoire was sequenced with immunoSEQ multiplex PCR; TCRdb's copy has only in-frame clones and lacks some. That table is the source of V, J and clone size, and D and trimming were worked out from the DNA. The sample has around 120,000 clones, 90% seen once. This receptor was taken from a woman aged 60-75 years with COVID-19, enrolled during active disease. The rearrangement uses TRBV5-6 and TRBJ2-3; 11 bases are a match to TRBD2. The material sequenced was peripheral blood. Here the CDR3 DNA reads TGTGCCAGCAGCTTCGACCTTAGCGGGGGGGCGACAGATACGCAGTATTTT. This gives the protein CASSFDLSGGATDTQYF.